This TCR beta chain originates from a study of radiotherapy plus CTLA-4 blockade in lung cancer. Study-level results: Tumor-origin TCR clones grew in blood after radiotherapy plus ipilimumab.

CDR3 length equals 13 residues. The germline V and J ends were trimmed by 6 bases and 5 bases, with 13 bases remaining between them. The V gene's germline CDR1 is MNHEY and CDR2 SVGAGI. As for this clone: Its antigen is as yet unknown.

Generated by immunoSEQ multiplex PCR, the TCRdb table keeps only in-frame clones and is missing some. The sample records over 50,000 clones, 65% to 80% being singletons. People whose metastatic non-small-cell lung cancer was chemo-refractory got focal radiation along with CTLA-4 blockade by ipilimumab. This clonotype was sampled from a human donor with non-small cell lung cancer who had a partial response to radiotherapy plus ipilimumab. The chain uses TRBV6-5 and TRBJ1-2, with TRBD1 as a possible D gene (5 bases). The material was peripheral blood, obtained from a patient treated with radiotherapy plus ipilimumab. The CDR3 loop reads CASSLQGSYGYTF. DNA for the CDR3: TGTGCCAGCAGCCTCCAGGGAAGTTATGGCTACACCTTC.